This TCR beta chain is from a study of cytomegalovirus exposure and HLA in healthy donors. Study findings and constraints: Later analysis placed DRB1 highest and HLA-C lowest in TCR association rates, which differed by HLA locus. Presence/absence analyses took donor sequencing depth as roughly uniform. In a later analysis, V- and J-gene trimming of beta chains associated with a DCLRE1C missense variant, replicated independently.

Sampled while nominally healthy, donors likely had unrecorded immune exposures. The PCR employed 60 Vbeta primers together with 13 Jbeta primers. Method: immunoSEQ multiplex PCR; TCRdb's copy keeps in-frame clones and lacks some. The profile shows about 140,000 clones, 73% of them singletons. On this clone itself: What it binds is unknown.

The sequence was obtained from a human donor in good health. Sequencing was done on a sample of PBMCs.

The CDR3 DNA reads as TGTGCCAGCAGCAGGACAGGGATCGGGGAGCTGTTTTTT. Translation gives CASSRTGIGELFF. The V gene is TRBV11-3, the J gene TRBJ2-2, with TRBD1 identical over 8 bases. The trim removed 5 bases at V and 7 bases at J, leaving 3 bases unmatched. This CDR3 contains 13 residues. Germline CDR1 and CDR2: SGHNT and YENEEA.